This record looks at one T cell receptor (beta chain) sequence and its context. The data stem from a study of control samples from healthy donors and cancer patients. Germline V gives CDR1 DFQATT, CDR2 SNEGSKA (reference sequence). CDR3 length: 19 residues. Trimming shortened V by 3 bases and J by 7 bases, and 34 bases separated the two germline ends. Method: immunoSEQ multiplex PCR; TCRdb's copy keeps in-frame clones and lacks some. The profile covers 150,000 to 200,000 clones, with over 80% appearing a single time and more than 1.1% taken by the ten largest. The sequence came from a man aged 18 to 30 in good health. Specimen: blood. The chain uses TRBV20-1 and TRBJ2-7; tentatively, D is TRBD2 (5 bases). The CDR3: CSASEGGRLIKGITGEQYF. The CDR3 region has the DNA TGCAGTGCTAGTGAGGGTGGGCGACTTATCAAAGGAATAACGGGTGAGCAGTACTTC.